One sample yielded the 22 T cell receptor beta chains listed below, sequenced in a study of blood T cell repertoires in COVID-19. Method: immunoSEQ multiplex PCR; TCRdb's copy keeps in-frame clones and lacks some. This sample yields tens of thousands of clones, of which just under 90% are seen a single time; approximately 6.3% belongs to the top ten. Input material: peripheral blood. These receptors were collected from a woman older than 75 with active COVID-19.

The chain is built from TRBV7-2 and TRBJ2-2; 11 bases align to TRBD2. CDR1 SGHTA and CDR2 FQGNSA come from the germline V gene. The CDR3 has 17 residues. V was clipped by 2 bases and J by 5 bases; unmatched bases: 7. In nucleotides, the CDR3 is TGTGCCAGCAGCTTAAGGCCTAGCGGGAGGATAACCGGGGAGCTGTTTTTT. Translation: CASSLRPSGRITGELFF. The whole variable domain, remainder taken from reference TRBV7-2 and TRBJ2-2, is GAGVSQSPSNKVTEKGKDVELRCDPISGHTALYWYRQSLGQGLEFLIYFQGNSAPDKSGLPSDRFSAERTGGSVSTLTIQRTQQEDSAVYLCASSLRPSGRITGELFFGEGSRLTVL.

This chain joins TRBV4-1 and TRBJ2-4, with a weak D call TRBD2 (5 bases). The CDR3 contains 15 residues. V lost 2 bases to trimming and J lost 3 bases, with 11 bases between them. Germline values: CDR1 MGHRA, CDR2 YSYEKL. CDR3 nucleotides: TGCGCCAGCAGCCAAATGGGAGCGTTCAAAAACATTCAGTACTTC. This sequence encodes CASSQMGAFKNIQYF.

This chain connects TRBV28 to TRBJ1-1; 9 bases align to TRBD1. Germline values: CDR1 MDHEN, CDR2 SYDVKM. Germline trimming cut 7 bases from V and 0 bases from J; bases unmatched to any gene: 3. This CDR3 has 14 amino acids. The CDR3 region has the DNA TGTGCCAGCAACAGGGGGCCGGTGAACACTGAAGCTTTCTTT. This codes for CASNRGPVNTEAFF.

J is TRBJ1-2 and V is TRBV27; D is unresolved. The CDR3 loop spans 15 amino acids. Germline-derived CDR1 and CDR2 are MNHEY and SMNVEV (reference sequence). Between the trimmed V and J ends, which lost 6 bases and 8 bases, there was a span of 22 bases. CDR3 nucleotides: TGTGCCAGCAGCCCGGACTCGGGCTCGCCGGGAGGCTACACCTTC. Protein: CASSPDSGSPGGYTF.

The rearrangement uses TRBV7-2 and TRBJ1-1; D gene unclear. The V end was cut by 4 bases, the J end by 4 bases, with 10 bases between. This CDR3 region has 13 residues. CDR1 SGHTA and CDR2 FQGNSA come from the germline V gene. The CDR3 bases are TGTGCCAGCAGCTACCCCTCTAGCACTGAAGCTTTCTTT. Its translation is CASSYPSSTEAFF.

The genes are TRBV7-2 and TRBJ2-5, with 15 bases lining up with TRBD2. CDR1 SGHTA and CDR2 FQGNSA come from the germline V gene. The CDR3 totals 16 residues. V lost 0 bases and J lost 6; bases outside the gene matches: 2. CDR3 amino acids: CASSLAGLAGGQTQYF. The CDR3 DNA reads as TGTGCCAGCAGCTTAGCCGGACTAGCGGGAGGGCAGACCCAGTACTTC.

This clone has just a few counts. The chain links TRBV4-2 to TRBJ2-3; the D is unclear. The CDR3 totals 14 residues. CDR1 is LGHNA, CDR2 YNFKEQ, per germline. V lost 0 bases, J lost 4 bases, and 8 bases lay in between. CDR3 DNA: TGTGCCAGCAGCCAAGAACTCGCGGCAGATACGCAGTATTTT. Protein product: CASSQELAADTQYF.

The V gene is TRBV11-1, the J gene TRBJ2-1, with TRBD2 identical over 8 bases. CDR3 size: 15 residues. Trimming removed 5 bases from V and 2 bases from J; junction bases left unmatched: 5. Per the germline V gene, CDR1 is SGHAT and CDR2 is FQDESV (reference sequence). CDR3 in amino acids: CASSQRETPYNEQFF. CDR3 in DNA: TGTGCCAGCAGCCAGCGGGAGACTCCCTACAATGAGCAGTTCTTC.

In DNA, the CDR3 is TGCGCCAGCAGGGTAGCGGGAAGGGATGAGCAGTTCTTC. Amino acid sequence: CASRVAGRDEQFF. The chain uses TRBV5-1 and TRBJ2-1; 8 bases map to TRBD2. V shed 5 bases, J shed 8 bases, and the junction held 6 bases outside the gene matches. The CDR3 consists of 13 residues. Germline CDR1 SGHRS, CDR2 YFSETQ. The full variable domain, completed using reference TRBV5-1 and TRBJ2-1, is KAGVTQTPRYLIKTRGQQVTLSCSPISGHRSVSWYQQTPGQGLQFLFEYFSETQRNKGNFPGRFSGRQFSNSRSEMNVSTLELGDSALYLCASRVAGRDEQFFGPGTRLTVL.

V usage is TRBV7-2 and J usage is TRBJ2-1; 10 bases fit TRBD2. V was clipped by 5 bases and J by 4 bases; unmatched bases: 5. Per the germline V gene, CDR1 is SGHTA and CDR2 is FQGNSA. The CDR3 totals 15 residues. The CDR3 region has the DNA TGTGCCAGCAGCCCAACTAGCGGGGATTACAATGAGCAGTTCTTC. Its protein product is CASSPTSGDYNEQFF.

The CDR3 DNA reads as TGCACCAGCAGCCAAGATAGGGACAGGGAGAACTACGAGCAGTACTTC. This encodes CTSSQDRDRENYEQYF. The chain is built from TRBV1 and TRBJ2-7; whether TRBD1, the table's D call, matches the DNA was not checked. TRBV1 is given as a pseudogene. The CDR3 runs 16 residues.

The genes are TRBV7-2 and TRBJ2-7, with 8 bases identical to TRBD1. Germline values: CDR1 SGHTA, CDR2 FQGNSA. This CDR3 spans 12 amino acids. V shed 5 bases, J shed 3 bases, and the junction held 0 bases outside the gene matches. CDR3 in amino acids: CASSGQGYEQYF. As DNA, the CDR3 is TGTGCCAGCAGCGGACAGGGCTACGAGCAGTACTTC.

This chain uses TRBV27 with TRBJ2-1; TRBD2 is a possible D gene (6 bases). V shed 6 bases and J shed 4 bases, with 16 bases lying between them. CDR1 is MNHEY, CDR2 SMNVEV, per germline (reference sequence). The CDR3 has 15 residues. In nucleotides, the CDR3 is TGTGCCAGCAGCCTTGCCGGGACTGATTACAATGAGCAGTTCTTC. Residues: CASSLAGTDYNEQFF.

This clone was recorded at least ten times. The chain is built from TRBV19 and TRBJ1-5, with unresolved D. This CDR3 is built from 14 residues. Trimming cost V 0 bases and J 1 base, with 4 bases left between them. Germline V CDR1 and CDR2: LNHDA, SQIVND (reference sequence). The CDR3 is CASSIDYSNQPQHF. The DNA of the CDR3 is TGTGCCAGTAGTATAGACTACAGCAATCAGCCCCAGCATTTT.

This sequence joins TRBV28 and TRBJ2-4, with D possibly matching TRBD1 (5 bases). Germline lookup yields CDR1 MDHEN and CDR2 SYDVKM. The CDR3 loop spans 13 amino acids. The ends were cut back, 3 bases at V and 5 bases at J, with 8 bases in the middle. CDR3 nucleotide sequence: TGTGCCAGCAGTTTGTTGGGGCAAAACATTCAGTACTTC. It codes for CASSLLGQNIQYF.

The genes are TRBV9 and TRBJ1-1, with D uncertain. The CDR3 loop spans 15 amino acids. V dropped 4 bases and J dropped 3 bases, with 16 bases sitting between them. Germline V gene data show CDR1 as SGDLS and CDR2 as YYNGEE. For the CDR3, the DNA is TGTGCCAGCAGCACCCTCAACTACCCCCACACTGAAGCTTTCTTT. Translation: CASSTLNYPHTEAFF. The full variable domain, completed using reference TRBV9 and TRBJ1-1, is DSGVTQTPKHLITATGQRVTLRCSPRSGDLSVYWYQQSLDQGLQFLIQYYNGEERAKGNILERFSAQQFPDLHSELNLSSLELGDSALYFCASSTLNYPHTEAFFGQGTRLTVV.

The rearrangement joins TRBV5-6 to TRBJ2-3; TRBD1 might be the D (7 bases). CDR3 length: 15 residues. V lost 4 bases to trimming and J lost 4 bases, with 16 bases between them. CDR1 and CDR2 (germline): SGHDT, YYEEEE. In DNA form, the CDR3 reads TGTGCCAGCAGCGCGGCGGTCAGGGGGGCAGATACGCAGTATTTT. Translated, it gives CASSAAVRGADTQYF.

This rearrangement joins TRBV6-6 to TRBJ1-5; 10 nucleotides align to TRBD1. Germline V gives CDR1 MNHNY, CDR2 SVGAGI (reference sequence). There are 15 residues in the CDR3. V trimming: 5 bases; J trimming: 2 bases; junction bases outside the gene matches: 3. The CDR3 DNA is TGTGCCAGCAGTGGAGGACAGGGGGGCAATCAGCCCCAGCATTTT. Protein product: CASSGGQGGNQPQHF.

This chain uses TRBV6-2 or TRBV6-3 with TRBJ2-3; 9 bases line up with TRBD1. The CDR3 spans 18 residues. The junction had 8 bases not matched to a gene; V was cut back by 0 bases and J by 1 base. Per germline, CDR1 MNHEY and CDR2 SVGEGT. The CDR3 loop is CASSYSDRGEFGTDTQYF. For the CDR3, the DNA is TGTGCCAGCAGTTACTCCGACAGGGGGGAATTTGGCACAGATACGCAGTATTTT.

V and J are TRBV3-1 (or the pseudogene TRBV3-2) and TRBJ2-7; 7 bases match TRBD1. This CDR3 is 15 amino acids long. V gave up 4 bases and J gave up 3 bases; unmatched junction bases: 9. Germline-derived CDR1 and CDR2 are LGHDT and YNNKEL (reference sequence). The CDR3 bases are TGTGCCAGCAGCCTAATGACAGGGATCGGCTACGAGCAGTACTTC. This codes for CASSLMTGIGYEQYF.

The chain uses TRBV4-2 and TRBJ2-7; D might be TRBD2 (6 bases). Looked up from germline, CDR1 is LGHNA and CDR2 is YNFKEQ. Deletions cut 0 bases from V and 6 bases from J, with 18 bases between. The CDR3 has 16 amino acids. The CDR3 nucleotides are TGTGCCAGCAGCCAAGAAGTGAACTCTTTGGGAGGCGAGCAGTACTTC. Residues: CASSQEVNSLGGEQYF.

The chain has TRBV27 and TRBJ2-7, with D unclear. The CDR3 consists of 14 residues. Germline V gene data show CDR1 as MNHEY and CDR2 as SMNVEV (reference sequence). Trimming took 6 bases from V and 6 from J, leaving 18 bases between them. CDR3 in amino acids: CASRRRPFEIEQYF. CDR3 nucleotides: TGTGCCAGCAGGAGGCGCCCCTTCGAGATCGAGCAGTACTTC.